This T cell receptor beta chain was captured in a study of cytomegalovirus exposure and HLA in healthy donors. PCR amplification relied on 60 Vbeta primers (plus 13 Jbeta primers). Assay: immunoSEQ multiplex PCR; the TCRdb copy retains only in-frame clones and omits some. The repertoire consists of tens of thousands of clones, with around 80% occurring once and the leading ten covering under 3%. Concerning this clone: Its antigen is still unknown.

Study-wide points: A later analysis found common viral pathogens apparently linked to several of the most significant clusters.

The J segment lost 6 bases and the V segment lost 5 bases, leaving 10 bases of the junction unmatched. The CDR3 is 15 amino acids. In germline, CDR1 is LNHNV, CDR2 YYDKDF (reference sequence). The V call is TRBV15, the J call TRBJ2-3, with 8 bases fitting TRBD1. Sequencing was done on a sample of PBMCs. This sequence was found in a man aged 50 to 60 in good health and CMV-seropositive. The CDR3 DNA reads as TGTGCCACCAGCGTCAAGACAGGGGAAGGGGATACGCAGTATTTT. This codes for CATSVKTGEGDTQYF.